This TCR beta chain was sequenced during a study of shared clonotypes between healthy human individuals. Looking at the study overall: Each donor's CD4 naive and CD4 memory cells filled three plates apiece, CD8 naive two, and CD8 memory one.

Measured with immunoSEQ multiplex PCR; TCRdb has only the in-frame clones, and not every one. In the table there are about 1.4 million clones, roughly 95% of which are singletons. CDR1 and CDR2 from the germline V gene are SGHTA and FQGNSA. This CDR3 comprises 15 residues. Trimming took 1 base from V and 1 from J; bases not matched to a gene: 2. The sequenced sample was naive CD4+ T cells sorted from blood. The subset: CD45RA+ positively selected. The rearrangement joins TRBV7-2 to TRBJ2-7; 9 bases match TRBD2. The receptor's source is a man in his thirties or forties in good health. CDR3: CASSLGGRESYEQYF. Written as DNA, the CDR3 is TGTGCCAGCAGCTTAGGCGGGAGGGAGTCCTACGAGCAGTACTTC.